The sequence of this T cell receptor (beta chain) was determined in a study of cytomegalovirus exposure and HLA in healthy donors. Study-wide findings and caveats: In a later analysis, an Asian-associated ancestry cluster reportedly showed fewer N-insertions than the approximately 620-donor mean.

The length of the CDR3 is 13 residues. CDR1 is SEHNR, CDR2 FQNEAQ, per germline (reference sequence). V was trimmed by 5 bases and J by 7 bases, leaving 12 bases between them. The PCR had 60 Vbeta and 13 Jbeta primers. TCRdb's copy holds only in-frame clones and misses some; the assay was immunoSEQ multiplex PCR. This sample has 180,000 or so clones, with 70% to 85% found just once. Donors counted as nominally healthy when sampled, yet unrecorded immune exposures were likely. Details on this clone: Its antigen is still unknown.

V and J are TRBV7-9 and TRBJ1-5; D gene unclear. The sample comprised PBMCs. The receptor was isolated from a woman in her sixties in good health and CMV-seropositive. CDR3 coding DNA: TGTGCCAGCAGCGAAGGAGCGATGCAGCCCCAGCATTTT. It specifies CASSEGAMQPQHF.